Sequencing of this TCR beta chain was carried out in a study of shared clonotypes between healthy human individuals. General study findings and limits: In general, naive subsets displayed greater estimated richness than memory subsets did.

The CDR3 extends over 18 amino acids. The junction had 8 bases not matched to a gene; V was cut back by 4 bases and J by 1 base. Germline V CDR1 and CDR2: SGDLS, YYNGEE. Sequencing used immunoSEQ multiplex PCR; TCRdb keeps in-frame clones, though not all of them. The repertoire holds about 1 million clones, with about 74% as singletons. This clone has just a few counts. Antigen: not known. The receptor was isolated from a man between 18 and 35 years old in good health. Material for sequencing was memory CD4+ T cells sorted from blood. As for subset: CD45RA-negative fraction. This sequence joins TRBV9 and TRBJ2-3, with 14 nucleotides matching TRBD2. The DNA of the CDR3 is TGTGCCAGCAGCCCGGGGAGGACTAGCGGGGGGCGCACAGATACGCAGTATTTT. It yields the protein CASSPGRTSGGRTDTQYF. The full variable domain, completed using reference TRBV9 and TRBJ2-3, is DSGVTQTPKHLITATGQRVTLRCSPRSGDLSVYWYQQSLDQGLQFLIQYYNGEERAKGNILERFSAQQFPDLHSELNLSSLELGDSALYFCASSPGRTSGGRTDTQYFGPGTRLTVL.